What follows are 29 T cell receptor beta chains derived from one specimen sequenced in a study of control samples from healthy donors and cancer patients (TCRdb year 2020). Receptors were amplified or captured by the immunoSEQ multiplex PCR assay. TCRdb obtained this table from immuneACCESS and retained in-frame rearrangements with V and J assigned. These tables miss some clones; where compared with another copy, unresolved V genes account for less than half of the shortfall, and the remainder is unexplained. Here the sample has about 120,000 clones; approximately 94% occur a single time. Of the sample, about 3.6% is held by the ten largest clones. The sample was blood. The receptors originated from a man aged 30 to 39 in good health.

V and J are TRBV6-5 and TRBJ2-5; possibly TRBD1 for D (5 bases). Germline V gives CDR1 MNHEY, CDR2 SVGAGI. V lost 8 bases and J lost 1, with 8 bases in between. The CDR3 runs to 12 residues. CDR3 sequence reads: CASRQIQETQYF. In nucleotides, the CDR3 is TGTGCCAGCCGACAGATCCAAGAGACCCAGTACTTC.

The J gene is TRBJ2-7, the V gene TRBV7-9; TRBD2 aligns across 10 bases. V dropped 5 bases and J dropped 4; count of bases not matched to a gene: 11. Germline V CDR1 and CDR2: SEHNR, FQNEAQ (reference sequence). The CDR3 loop spans 16 amino acids. The CDR3 DNA reads as TGTGCCAGCAGCGATCTACCTAGCGGGGGACGTTACGAGCAGTACTTC. Its protein product is CASSDLPSGGRYEQYF.

This chain uses TRBV9 with TRBJ2-1; 8 bases match TRBD2. V shed 1 base, J shed 7 bases, and the junction held 10 bases outside the gene matches. From germline, CDR1 is SGDLS and CDR2 YYNGEE. The length of the CDR3 is 16 residues. The DNA of the CDR3 is TGTGCCAGCAGCGTATTAGACGGGGGGGCCTTGAATGAGCAGTTCTTC. Translated: CASSVLDGGALNEQFF.

CDR3 sequence: CASSLFQGYSYEQYF. The CDR3, as DNA: TGTGCCAGCAGCTTGTTCCAGGGGTACTCCTACGAGCAGTACTTC. This chain links TRBV5-5 with TRBJ2-7, with a possible D match to TRBD1 (6 bases). The V and J ends lost 1 base and 0 bases respectively, with 11 bases between them. Germline-derived CDR1 and CDR2 are SGHKS and YYEKEE (reference sequence). The CDR3 is 15 amino acids.

The J gene is TRBJ2-7, the V gene TRBV11-3, with 9 bases identical to TRBD1. The ends lost 8 bases at V and 3 bases at J; junction bases unmatched: 11. Germline CDR1 reads SGHNT; CDR2 reads YENEEA. This CDR3 spans 15 amino acids. CDR3 bases: TGTGCCAGCGGGAGGACAGGGGTTCCGTACTACGAGCAGTACTTC. This gives the protein CASGRTGVPYYEQYF. Full variable domain (missing parts from reference TRBV11-3 and TRBJ2-7): EAGVVQSPRYKIIEKKQPVAFWCNPISGHNTLYWYLQNLGQGPELLIRYENEEAVDDSQLPKDRFSAERLKGVDSTLKIQPAELGDSAVYLCASGRTGVPYYEQYFGPGTRLTVT.

The chain couples TRBV3-1 (or the pseudogene TRBV3-2) to TRBJ2-5, with D perhaps TRBD2 (5 bases). V lost 1 base and J lost 5, with 11 bases in between. CDR3 size: 14 residues. Germline V gives CDR1 LGHDT, CDR2 YNNKEL (reference sequence). The DNA for the CDR3 is TGTGCCAGCAGCCAAGGGCAGCCGGGGGAGACCCAGTACTTC. The encoded protein is CASSQGQPGETQYF.

The CDR3 spells CASSQDFETGRGEKLFF. CDR3 sequence (DNA): TGTGCCAGCAGCCAAGATTTTGAGACAGGTCGGGGGGAAAAACTGTTTTTT. The chain employs TRBV3-1 (or the pseudogene TRBV3-2) and TRBJ1-4; the D gene is possibly TRBD1 (6 bases). V was pared by 0 bases and J by 8 bases, with 19 bases between. This CDR3 is 17 amino acids long. Germline V gene lookup returns CDR1 LGHDT and CDR2 YNNKEL (reference sequence).

The chain couples TRBV19 to TRBJ2-7; the D is unclear. Germline V gives CDR1 LNHDA, CDR2 SQIVND (reference sequence). The CDR3 consists of 15 residues. V was pared by 0 bases and J by 0 bases, with 9 bases between. CDR3: CASSIEGRTSYEQYF. CDR3 bases: TGTGCCAGTAGTATAGAAGGGCGGACCTCCTACGAGCAGTACTTC.

The V gene is TRBV6-2 or TRBV6-3, the J gene TRBJ2-1, with D possibly matching TRBD2 (6 bases). Germline values: CDR1 MNHEY, CDR2 SVGEGT. The V and J ends lost 4 bases and 13 bases respectively, with 23 bases between them. The CDR3 is 15 amino acids. The CDR3 spells CASSWSDLSGTPQFF. The CDR3 coding sequence is TGTGCCAGCAGTTGGTCGGATCTATCCGGGACTCCACAGTTCTTC.

The chain uses TRBV4-3 and TRBJ2-3, with a possible D match to TRBD2 (6 bases). Trimming took off 3 bases at V and 5 bases at J, with 15 bases between the two ends. The CDR3 is 15 amino acids. CDR1 LGHNA and CDR2 YSLEER come from the germline V gene. CDR3: CASSQETGLLDTQYF. The CDR3 DNA sequence: TGCGCCAGCAGCCAGGAAACGGGACTCTTAGATACGCAGTATTTT.

V usage is TRBV19 and J usage is TRBJ2-1, with TRBD2 matching 14 bases. The germline V gene has CDR1 LNHDA and CDR2 SQIVND (reference sequence). The trim removed 2 bases at V and 5 bases at J, leaving 5 bases unmatched. This CDR3 comprises 17 residues. This CDR3 reads CASSIRTSGGIDNEQFF. CDR3 bases: TGTGCCAGTAGTATAAGGACTAGCGGGGGGATAGACAATGAGCAGTTCTTC.

This chain uses TRBV6-4 with TRBJ2-1, with 8 nucleotides matching TRBD2. V dropped 0 bases and J dropped 4; count of bases not matched to a gene: 5. CDR3 length equals 16 residues. Germline CDR1 is MRHNA and CDR2 is SNTAGT. The CDR3 reads CASSDSAASGYNEQFF. The DNA for the CDR3 is TGTGCCAGCAGTGACTCCGCGGCTAGCGGGTACAATGAGCAGTTCTTC.

This chain links TRBV5-5 with TRBJ1-3; no clear D. The V gene's germline CDR1 is SGHKS and CDR2 YYEKEE (reference sequence). The CDR3 runs 17 residues. Trimming shortened V by 1 base and J by 0 bases, and 14 bases separated the two germline ends. In DNA form, the CDR3 reads TGTGCCAGCAGCTTGCTGCGGGCTGAGGACTCTGGAAACACCATATATTTT. Translation: CASSLLRAEDSGNTIYF.

The rearrangement links TRBV30 to TRBJ2-3; 10 positions match TRBD2. There are 16 residues in the CDR3. Germline CDR1 GTSNPN, CDR2 SVGIG (reference sequence). J was trimmed by 6 bases and V by 2 bases; bases with no gene match: 11. The CDR3 DNA sequence: TGTGCCTGGAGTCGTGGACTAGCGGAGAGGGGGGATACGCAGTATTTT. This codes for CAWSRGLAERGDTQYF. Combining the CDR3 with reference TRBV30 and TRBJ2-3 gives the whole variable domain SQTIHQWPATLVQPVGSPLSLECTVEGTSNPNLYWYRQAAGRGLQLLFYSVGIGQISSEVPQNLSASRPQDRQFILSSKKLLLSDSGFYLCAWSRGLAERGDTQYFGPGTRLTVL.

The chain carries TRBV3-1 (or the pseudogene TRBV3-2) and TRBJ2-7, with D unresolved. This CDR3 has 15 residues. CDR1 is LGHDT and CDR2 is YNNKEL in the germline V gene (reference sequence). Trimming left V 4 bases short and J 2 bases short, with 15 bases between. In DNA, the CDR3 is TGTGCCAGCAGCCCTAATGGGAAGCCCGCCTACGAGCAGTACTTC. Translating it yields CASSPNGKPAYEQYF.

The chain recombines TRBV30 with TRBJ1-5; 8 nucleotides line up with TRBD1. The CDR3 has 13 residues. V lost 1 base to trimming and J lost 6 bases; unmatched junction nucleotides: 2. Germline loops: CDR1 GTSNPN, CDR2 SVGIG (reference sequence). The CDR3 sequence is CAWSAGGPQPQHF. CDR3 coding DNA: TGTGCCTGGAGTGCAGGGGGCCCTCAGCCCCAGCATTTT. Filled out from reference TRBV30 and TRBJ1-5, the complete variable domain reads SQTIHQWPATLVQPVGSPLSLECTVEGTSNPNLYWYRQAAGRGLQLLFYSVGIGQISSEVPQNLSASRPQDRQFILSSKKLLLSDSGFYLCAWSAGGPQPQHFGDGTRLSIL.

This rearrangement joins TRBV4-1 to TRBJ2-1; TRBD2 might be the D (7 bases). Trimming took 1 base from V and 4 from J, leaving 32 bases between them. The CDR3 length is 22 residues. CDR1 is MGHRA and CDR2 is YSYEKL in the germline V gene. CDR3 coding DNA: TGCGCCAGCAGCCAAGTATTTGGGGGGGAAGGCCAGGCCAGGGGAATTTACAATGAGCAGTTCTTC. Amino acid sequence: CASSQVFGGEGQARGIYNEQFF.

The genes are TRBV7-9 and TRBJ2-3; 12 nucleotides align to TRBD2. Germline CDR1 is SEHNR and CDR2 is FQNEAQ (reference sequence). Unmatched junction bases numbered 6, after V lost 6 bases and J lost 2 bases. CDR3 size: 16 residues. The CDR3 here is CASSRGLAGITDTQYF. The CDR3, as DNA: TGTGCCAGCAGTCGGGGACTAGCGGGTATCACAGATACGCAGTATTTT.

In this sample, this clone turned up many times. This chain uses TRBV10-2 with TRBJ1-1, with D uncertain. Germline-derived CDR1 and CDR2 are WSHSY and SAAADI. The V gene lost 3 bases and the J gene lost 2 bases, with 7 bases spanning the gap. The length of the CDR3 is 13 residues. As DNA, the CDR3 is TGCGCCAGCAGTGACGGAACAAACACTGAAGCTTTCTTT. Its translation: CASSDGTNTEAFF.

V is TRBV2 and J is TRBJ1-1, with TRBD1 as a possible D gene (5 bases). V was clipped by 7 bases and J by 6 bases, with 15 bases between them. The V gene's germline CDR1 is SNHLY and CDR2 FYNNEI. The CDR3 loop spans 13 amino acids. This chain's CDR3 is CASMLDGGAEAFF. CDR3 in DNA: TGTGCCAGCATGCTCGACGGGGGGGCTGAAGCTTTCTTT.

V is TRBV13 and J is TRBJ2-3; no reliable D call. V lost 3 bases to trimming and J lost 11 bases, with 9 bases between them. The CDR3 has 11 amino acids. Per the germline V gene, CDR1 is PRHDT and CDR2 is FYEKMQ (reference sequence). The CDR3 loop reads CASSLSTVQYF. The CDR3, as DNA: TGTGCCAGCAGCTTGAGCACTGTGCAGTATTTT.

The chain links TRBV24-1 to TRBJ2-1, with 13 bases fitting TRBD2. Per the germline V gene, CDR1 is KGHDR and CDR2 is SFDVKD. Trimming took 2 bases from V and 3 from J; bases not matched to a gene: 12. The CDR3 length is 20 residues. In DNA form, the CDR3 reads TGTGCCACCAGTGATTCTGGACTAGCGGGGGACAACGAGCACTACAATGAGCAGTTCTTC. Translating it yields CATSDSGLAGDNEHYNEQFF.

CDR3 DNA sequence: TGCGCCAGCAGGAGACATAGTGTTCAAGAGACCCAGTACTTC. Encoded protein: CASRRHSVQETQYF. The V gene is TRBV10-2, the J gene TRBJ2-5, with unresolved D. V lost 6 bases and J lost 2, with 13 bases in between. CDR3 length: 14 residues. In germline, CDR1 is WSHSY, CDR2 SAAADI.

The rearrangement uses TRBV24-1 and TRBJ2-2; TRBD1 agrees at 9 bases. The V segment lost 12 bases and the J segment 5 bases; nucleotides outside the gene matches: 9. Germline lookup yields CDR1 KGHDR and CDR2 SFDVKD. This CDR3 contains 14 residues. The CDR3 DNA reads as TGTGCCGTCCGGACAGGGGCGGAGACCGGGGAGCTGTTTTTT. Amino acids: CAVRTGAETGELFF.

This sequence joins TRBV30 and TRBJ2-1; 7 bases agree with TRBD1. The V segment lost 1 base and the J segment 10 bases; nucleotides outside the gene matches: 4. Germline V gene data show CDR1 as GTSNPN and CDR2 as SVGIG (reference sequence). There are 12 residues in the CDR3. The CDR3 coding sequence is TGTGCCTGGAGTGAGGGGGCCAGCGAGCAGTTCTTC. It specifies CAWSEGASEQFF. The full variable domain, its missing parts supplied by reference TRBV30 and TRBJ2-1, is SQTIHQWPATLVQPVGSPLSLECTVEGTSNPNLYWYRQAAGRGLQLLFYSVGIGQISSEVPQNLSASRPQDRQFILSSKKLLLSDSGFYLCAWSEGASEQFFGPGTRLTVL.

The chain has TRBV21-1 and TRBJ1-6; the DNA was not used to check the table's D call, TRBD1. TRBV21-1 corresponds to a pseudogene. CDR3 length: 16 amino acids. CDR3 bases: TGTGCCAGCAGCCCTGACAGGGGACGTCGTAATTCACCCCTCCACTTT. Translating gives CASSPDRGRRNSPLHF.

The chain employs TRBV9 and TRBJ1-6, with D perhaps matching TRBD1 (6 bases). With 4 bases removed from V and 7 bases from J, the gap between germline ends came to 18 bases. The germline V gene encodes CDR1 SGDLS and CDR2 YYNGEE. The CDR3 runs 16 residues. CDR3 in DNA: TGTGCCAGCAGCAGTAGTGGCGGGACATTCAATTCACCCCTCCACTTT. Translation gives CASSSSGGTFNSPLHF.

The rearrangement joins TRBV7-9 to TRBJ1-1; 10 nucleotides align to TRBD1. The CDR3 is made up of 15 amino acids. CDR1 SEHNR and CDR2 FQNEAQ come from the germline V gene (reference sequence). V lost 5 bases to trimming and J lost 1 base; unmatched junction nucleotides: 4. The CDR3 nucleotides read TGTGCCAGCAGCGCTGGGGACAGGGGGAACACTGAAGCTTTCTTT. This gives the protein CASSAGDRGNTEAFF. The variable domain in full, completed from reference TRBV7-9 and TRBJ1-1, reads DTGVSQNPRHKITKRGQNVTFRCDPISEHNRLYWYRQTLGQGPEFLTYFQNEAQLEKSRLLSDRFSAERPKGSFSTLEIQRTEQGDSAMYLCASSAGDRGNTEAFFGQGTRLTVV.

The rearrangement uses TRBV7-8 and TRBJ1-5; possible D gene TRBD1, 6 bases. The CDR3 spans 15 residues. Germline CDR1 is SGHVS and CDR2 is FQNEAQ. Trimming cost V 1 base and J 7 bases, with 14 bases left between them. CDR3 residues: CASSLEGLGAQPQHF. For the CDR3, the DNA is TGTGCCAGCAGCTTAGAGGGGTTGGGGGCCCAGCCCCAGCATTTT. The complete variable domain, with remaining parts taken from reference TRBV7-8 and TRBJ1-5, reads GAGVSQSPRYKVAKRGQDVALRCDPISGHVSLFWYQQALGQGPEFLTYFQNEAQLDKSGLPSDRFFAERPEGSVSTLKIQRTQQEDSAVYLCASSLEGLGAQPQHFGDGTRLSIL.